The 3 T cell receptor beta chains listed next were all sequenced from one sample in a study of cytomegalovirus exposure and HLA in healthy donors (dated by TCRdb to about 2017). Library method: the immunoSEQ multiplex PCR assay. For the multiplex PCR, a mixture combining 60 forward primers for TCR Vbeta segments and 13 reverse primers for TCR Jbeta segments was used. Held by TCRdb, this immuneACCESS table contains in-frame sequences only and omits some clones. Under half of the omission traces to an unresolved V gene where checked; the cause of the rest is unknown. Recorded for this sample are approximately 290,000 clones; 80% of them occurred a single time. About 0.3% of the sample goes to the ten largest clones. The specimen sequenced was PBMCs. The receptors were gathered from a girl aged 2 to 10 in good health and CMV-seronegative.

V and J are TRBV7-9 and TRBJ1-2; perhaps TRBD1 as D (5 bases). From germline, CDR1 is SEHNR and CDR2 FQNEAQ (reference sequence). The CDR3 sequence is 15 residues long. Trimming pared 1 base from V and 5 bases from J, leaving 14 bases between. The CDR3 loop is CASSLEAGRSYGYTF. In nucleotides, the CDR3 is TGTGCCAGCAGCTTAGAGGCAGGGAGGTCTTATGGCTACACCTTC.

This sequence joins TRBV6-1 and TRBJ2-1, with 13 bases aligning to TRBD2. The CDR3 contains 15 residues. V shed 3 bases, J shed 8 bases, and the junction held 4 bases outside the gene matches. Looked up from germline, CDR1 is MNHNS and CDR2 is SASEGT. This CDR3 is CASSDTSGGAHEQFF. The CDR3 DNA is TGTGCCAGCAGTGATACTAGCGGGGGGGCCCATGAGCAGTTCTTC.

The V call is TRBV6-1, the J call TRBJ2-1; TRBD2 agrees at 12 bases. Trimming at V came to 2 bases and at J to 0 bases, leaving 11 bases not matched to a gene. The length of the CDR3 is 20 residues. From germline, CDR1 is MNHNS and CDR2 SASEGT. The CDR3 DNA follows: TGTGCCAGCAGTGAATTGATAGTACGGACTAGCGGGACCTCCTACAATGAGCAGTTCTTC. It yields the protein CASSELIVRTSGTSYNEQFF.